This T cell receptor (beta chain) was obtained from a study of T cells in tumors after PD-1 blockade. Study-wide background: Tumor samples averaged nearly 27,000 templates (range about 550-99,264) and 6,000 or so unique clonotypes. General observations from the study: Blood contained about 44% of the tumor's TCR clonotypes.

Profiled with immunoSEQ multiplex PCR; TCRdb holds only in-frame clones, not every one. Among fewer than 15,000 clones listed, roughly 63% were seen once. Comments on this clone: The target antigen is unknown.

Trimming removed 7 bases from V and 1 base from J, with 14 bases in between. The CDR3 has 15 amino acids. From germline, CDR1 is MNHEY and CDR2 SVGAGI. The material sequenced was tumor tissue, taken before anti-PD-1 treatment. This TCR came from a human donor with basal cell carcinoma. This chain connects TRBV6-5 to TRBJ2-1; D not certain. This CDR3 reads CASKVKPESYNEQFF. The DNA of the CDR3 is TGTGCCAGCAAGGTGAAACCCGAATCCTACAATGAGCAGTTCTTC.